A single sample is the source of the 16 T cell receptor beta chains below, sequenced in a study of cytomegalovirus exposure and HLA in healthy donors. The data were produced by immunoSEQ multiplex PCR, yet TCRdb's version contains in-frame clones alone and is incomplete. Of roughly 50,000 clones listed, 93% were seen once; the top ten hold 1.5% to 2%. What was sequenced was PBMCs. All receptors come from a woman younger than 35 in good health and CMV-seropositive.

The V and J genes are TRBV9 and TRBJ2-3; D may be TRBD2 (5 bases). Trimming stripped 0 bases from V and 2 bases from J, with 10 bases between. CDR1 SGDLS and CDR2 YYNGEE come from the germline V gene. This CDR3 has 15 residues. CDR3 protein: CASSVEVGITDTQYF. Here the CDR3 DNA reads TGTGCCAGCAGCGTAGAAGTCGGGATCACAGATACGCAGTATTTT.

This rearrangement joins TRBV27 to TRBJ1-1, with TRBD1 as a possible D gene (5 bases). Per the germline V gene, CDR1 is MNHEY and CDR2 is SMNVEV (reference sequence). V dropped 3 bases and J dropped 7 bases, with 12 bases sitting between them. The CDR3 covers 13 residues. The CDR3 bases are TGTGCCAGCAGTTTCAACCAGGGATATGAAGCTTTCTTT. This translates into CASSFNQGYEAFF.

The gene calls are TRBV19 and TRBJ1-1, with D possibly being TRBD1 (6 bases). The CDR3 spans 17 residues. V lost 5 bases and J lost 0, with 19 bases in between. Germline V gene sequence: CDR1 LNHDA, CDR2 SQIVND (reference sequence). This CDR3 reads CASSEGSAWTVNTEAFF. In DNA form, the CDR3 reads TGTGCCAGTAGTGAGGGGTCGGCTTGGACAGTGAACACTGAAGCTTTCTTT.

The J gene is TRBJ1-1, the V gene TRBV7-2; tentative D call: TRBD1 (5 bases). V lost 3 bases to trimming and J lost 3 bases, with 11 bases between them. The CDR3 totals 14 residues. Looked up from germline, CDR1 is SGHTA and CDR2 is FQGNSA. The CDR3 loop reads CASSFADTYTEAFF. Here the CDR3 DNA reads TGTGCCAGCAGCTTTGCGGACACCTACACTGAAGCTTTCTTT.

The gene calls are TRBV2 and TRBJ1-6; 9 positions agree with TRBD1. Germline CDR1 reads SNHLY; CDR2 reads FYNNEI. The trim removed 7 bases at V and 10 bases at J, leaving 8 bases unmatched. This CDR3 spans 14 amino acids. CDR3 sequence: CASNGQGTGSPLHF. The DNA for the CDR3 is TGTGCCAGCAACGGACAGGGGACGGGCTCACCCCTCCACTTT.

The chain uses TRBV7-2 and TRBJ1-3; D gene ambiguous. The germline CDR1 and CDR2 sequences are SGHTA and FQGNSA. The CDR3 covers 14 residues. V was trimmed by 1 base and J by 5 bases, leaving 9 bases between them. The chain's CDR3 is CASSLEQMRNTIYF. In DNA form, the CDR3 reads TGTGCCAGCAGCTTAGAACAAATGCGAAACACCATATATTTT.

As DNA, the CDR3 is TGTGCCAGCAGCTCGGGACGGGAGACCTACGAGCAGTACTTC. The encoded protein is CASSSGRETYEQYF. The chain carries TRBV9 and TRBJ2-7, with D maybe TRBD2 (6 bases). This CDR3 is built from 14 residues. Trimming pared 4 bases from V and 2 bases from J, leaving 13 bases between. Per the germline V gene, CDR1 is SGDLS and CDR2 is YYNGEE. The whole variable domain, remainder taken from reference TRBV9 and TRBJ2-7, is DSGVTQTPKHLITATGQRVTLRCSPRSGDLSVYWYQQSLDQGLQFLIQYYNGEERAKGNILERFSAQQFPDLHSELNLSSLELGDSALYFCASSSGRETYEQYFGPGTRLTVT.

The CDR3 loop reads CASSLGADSMQQYF. The CDR3 coding sequence is TGTGCCAGCAGCTTAGGTGCGGACAGTATGCAGCAGTACTTC. This chain uses TRBV11-2 with TRBJ2-7, with D tentatively TRBD1 (6 bases). This CDR3 has 14 amino acids. Germline V lookup: CDR1 SGHAT, CDR2 FQNNGV. Trimming cost V 1 base and J 8 bases, with 15 bases left between them.

This chain connects TRBV7-8 to TRBJ2-2; D possibly corresponds to TRBD1 (5 bases). Germline CDR1 reads SGHVS; CDR2 reads FQNEAQ. The CDR3 covers 15 residues. Between the trimmed V and J ends, which lost 4 bases and 4 bases, there was a span of 13 bases. CDR3 sequence reads: CASSSYRKSTGELFF. The CDR3 coding sequence is TGTGCCAGCAGCTCCTACAGGAAATCCACCGGGGAGCTGTTTTTT.

This chain joins TRBV7-2 and TRBJ2-1; 8 nucleotides line up with TRBD1. This CDR3 comprises 15 residues. With 5 bases clipped from V and 6 bases from J, the junction kept 9 bases outside the gene matches. CDR1 is SGHTA, CDR2 FQGNSA, per germline. The CDR3 protein is CASSGGRQGFNEQFF. The DNA of the CDR3 is TGTGCCAGCAGCGGGGGTAGACAGGGGTTCAATGAGCAGTTCTTC.

The genes are TRBV4-1 and TRBJ2-3, with 11 bases aligning to TRBD2. The CDR3 is 15 residues long. Germline trimming cut 5 bases from V and 3 bases from J; bases unmatched to any gene: 4. Germline assignment: CDR1 MGHRA and CDR2 YSYEKL. As DNA, the CDR3 is TGCGCCAGCAGCTATGTAGCGGGGGGGACAGATACGCAGTATTTT. Translated, it gives CASSYVAGGTDTQYF.

This clone was seen once. CDR3 protein: CAWSVGDRDYVDGYTF. In DNA form, the CDR3 reads TGTGCCTGGAGTGTAGGGGACAGGGATTATGTAGATGGCTACACCTTC. The rearrangement links TRBV30 to TRBJ1-2; 9 bases agree with TRBD1. CDR1 and CDR2 (germline): GTSNPN, SVGIG (reference sequence). Trimming removed 0 bases from V and 6 bases from J; junction bases left unmatched: 11. The CDR3 runs 16 residues.

This chain connects TRBV2 to TRBJ2-2; 13 bases agree with TRBD2. V was clipped by 6 bases and J by 4 bases; unmatched bases: 5. Germline loops: CDR1 SNHLY, CDR2 FYNNEI. The CDR3 covers 16 residues. The CDR3 loop reads CASSPGLAGLTGELFF. The CDR3 bases are TGTGCCAGCAGCCCGGGACTAGCGGGGCTCACCGGGGAGCTGTTTTTT.

This chain links TRBV13 with TRBJ1-2; maybe TRBD1 (5 bases). CDR1 is PRHDT, CDR2 FYEKMQ, per germline (reference sequence). This CDR3 has 14 amino acids. The V and J ends lost 2 bases and 4 bases respectively, with 11 bases between them. CDR3 sequence reads: CASSLSRVSYGYTF. In DNA form, the CDR3 reads TGTGCCAGCAGCTTAAGCAGGGTTAGCTATGGCTACACCTTC.

The chain employs TRBV14 and TRBJ2-3, with D hard to call. The CDR3 has 13 residues. The germline V and J ends were trimmed by 4 bases and 1 base, with 6 bases remaining between them. Germline lookup yields CDR1 SGHDN and CDR2 FVKESK. CDR3 sequence (DNA): TGTGCCAGCAGCCTATCCGGCACAGATACGCAGTATTTT. The encoded protein is CASSLSGTDTQYF.

V gene TRBV27 combines with J gene TRBJ1-2; D is unresolved. With 5 bases removed from V and 2 bases from J, the gap between germline ends came to 12 bases. CDR1 is MNHEY and CDR2 is SMNVEV in the germline V gene (reference sequence). This CDR3 has 14 residues. Written as DNA, the CDR3 is TGTGCCAGCAGTCCCGACACCTTCAACTATGGCTACACCTTC. Protein: CASSPDTFNYGYTF.